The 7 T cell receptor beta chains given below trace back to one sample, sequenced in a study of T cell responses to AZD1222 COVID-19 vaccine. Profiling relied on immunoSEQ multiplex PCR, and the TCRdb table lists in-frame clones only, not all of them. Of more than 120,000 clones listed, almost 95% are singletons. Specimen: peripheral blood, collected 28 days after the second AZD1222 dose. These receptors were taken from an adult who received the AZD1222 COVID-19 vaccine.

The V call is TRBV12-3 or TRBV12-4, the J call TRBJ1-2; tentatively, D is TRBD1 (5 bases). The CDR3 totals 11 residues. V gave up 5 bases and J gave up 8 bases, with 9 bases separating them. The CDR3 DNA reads TGTGCCAGCAGTCGGGGGACCGGCTACACCTTC. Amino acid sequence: CASSRGTGYTF.

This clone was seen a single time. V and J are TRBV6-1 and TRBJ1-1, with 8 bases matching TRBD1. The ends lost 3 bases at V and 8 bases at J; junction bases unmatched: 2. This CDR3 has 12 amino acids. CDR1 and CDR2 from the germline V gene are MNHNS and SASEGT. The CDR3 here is CASSERTGEAFF. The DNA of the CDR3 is TGTGCCAGCAGTGAGAGGACAGGGGAAGCTTTCTTT.

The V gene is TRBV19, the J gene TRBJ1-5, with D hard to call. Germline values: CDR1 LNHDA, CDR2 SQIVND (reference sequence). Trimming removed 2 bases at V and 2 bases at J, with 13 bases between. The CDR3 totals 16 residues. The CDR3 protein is CASSIRSPSGNQPQHF. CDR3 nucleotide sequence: TGTGCCAGTAGTATACGGTCGCCATCCGGCAATCAGCCCCAGCATTTT.

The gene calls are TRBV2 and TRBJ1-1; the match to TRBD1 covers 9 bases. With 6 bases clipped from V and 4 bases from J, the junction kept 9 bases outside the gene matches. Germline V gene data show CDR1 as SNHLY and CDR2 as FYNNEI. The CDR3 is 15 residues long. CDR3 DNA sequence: TGTGCCAGCAGGCTAGAAAGACAGGGGGGCACTGAAGCTTTCTTT. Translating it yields CASRLERQGGTEAFF.

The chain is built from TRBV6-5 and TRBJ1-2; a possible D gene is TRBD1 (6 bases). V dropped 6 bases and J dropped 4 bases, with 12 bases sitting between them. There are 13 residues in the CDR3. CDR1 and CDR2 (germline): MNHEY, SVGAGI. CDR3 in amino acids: CASSPQGGYGYTF. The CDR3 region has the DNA TGTGCCAGCAGCCCACAGGGTGGCTATGGCTACACCTTC.

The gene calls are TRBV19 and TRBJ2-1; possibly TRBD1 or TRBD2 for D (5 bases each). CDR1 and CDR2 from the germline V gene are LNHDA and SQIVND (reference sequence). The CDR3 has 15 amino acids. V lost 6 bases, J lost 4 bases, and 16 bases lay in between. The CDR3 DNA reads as TGTGCCAGTAGAAACAGAGGGGCGAGTTACAATGAGCAGTTCTTC. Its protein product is CASRNRGASYNEQFF.

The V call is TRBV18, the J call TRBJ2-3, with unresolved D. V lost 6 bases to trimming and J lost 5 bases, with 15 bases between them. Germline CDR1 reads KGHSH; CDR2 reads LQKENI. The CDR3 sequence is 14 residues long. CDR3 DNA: TGTGCCAGCTCCCCCGGGTGGGCCGGAGATACGCAGTATTTT. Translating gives CASSPGWAGDTQYF.